This entry lists 21 T cell receptor beta chains sequenced from one sample in a study of Graves' ophthalmopathy and Graves' hyperthyroidism. Researchers took RNA transcripts and amplified TCR beta CDR3 regions from them. The authors performed first-round RT-PCR with HTBI primers and then a second-round multiplex PCR. TCRdb re-called the multiplex PCR reads through MiXCR, storing one row per CDR3 protein. The sample includes about 380,000 distinct CDR3 sequences, 15% of them seen just once. The sequencing input was peripheral blood. Receptors were obtained from a woman aged 18-29 years with stable Graves' hyperthyroidism.

The V call is TRBV12-3 or TRBV12-4, the J call TRBJ2-5; D remains ambiguous. Trimming left V 6 bases short and J 5 bases short, with 25 bases between. The CDR3 is made up of 17 amino acids. The CDR3 loop reads CASSHFETGPPAETQYF. The CDR3 DNA sequence: TGTGCCAGCAGCCACTTCGAGACCGGGCCACCGGCGGAGACCCAGTACTTC.

This chain joins TRBV11-2 and TRBJ2-7; D is unresolved. This CDR3 contains 15 residues. CDR1 and CDR2 (germline): SGHAT, FQNNGV. V dropped 1 base and J dropped 3 bases, with 13 bases sitting between them. The CDR3 DNA is TGTGCCAGCAGCTTAGGTCCGCCCCCGGACTACGAGCAGTACTTC. Its protein is CASSLGPPPDYEQYF. Full variable domain (rest looked up from reference TRBV11-2 and TRBJ2-7): EAGVAQSPRYKIIEKRQSVAFWCNPISGHATLYWYQQILGQGPKLLIQFQNNGVVDDSQLPKDRFSAERLKGVDSTLKIQPAKLEDSAVYLCASSLGPPPDYEQYFGPGTRLTVT.

The table lists this clonotype with many counts. This chain uses TRBV12-3 or TRBV12-4 with TRBJ2-5; the match to TRBD1 covers 10 bases. The length of the CDR3 is 16 residues. Germline trimming cut 6 bases from V and 5 bases from J; bases unmatched to any gene: 12. CDR3 DNA: TGTGCCAGCAGCGGACAGGGGGGCGGTAGTTGGGAGACCCAGTACTTC. Its translation is CASSGQGGGSWETQYF.

This chain links TRBV11-2 with TRBJ1-3, with TRBD1 identical over 9 bases. The germline CDR1 and CDR2 sequences are SGHAT and FQNNGV. Trimming removed 5 bases from V and 1 base from J; junction bases left unmatched: 9. The CDR3 runs to 17 residues. The CDR3, as DNA: TGTGCCAGCAGCGGGGACAGGGTTTCTATTTCTGGAAACACCATATATTTT. It encodes CASSGDRVSISGNTIYF.

The rearrangement uses TRBV30 and TRBJ2-7, with D possibly matching TRBD2 (6 bases). The V and J ends lost 0 bases and 5 bases respectively, with 14 bases between them. The CDR3 is 14 amino acids. The V gene's germline CDR1 is GTSNPN and CDR2 SVGIG (reference sequence). The CDR3 here is CAWSVVGGSNEQYF. The CDR3 DNA follows: TGTGCCTGGAGTGTGGTCGGGGGTTCCAACGAGCAGTACTTC.

This clonotype was detected many times. The V gene is TRBV6-1, the J gene TRBJ2-2; 9 bases map to TRBD1. With 8 bases clipped from V and 7 bases from J, the junction kept 8 bases outside the gene matches. Germline V gene sequence: CDR1 MNHNS, CDR2 SASEGT. This CDR3 contains 14 residues. CDR3 sequence reads: CASDRDRVYGELFF. The CDR3 nucleotides read TGTGCCAGCGACCGGGACAGGGTTTACGGGGAGCTGTTTTTT.

The chain uses TRBV6-2 or TRBV6-3 and TRBJ2-7, with D unresolved. Trimming took 6 bases from V and 0 from J, leaving 15 bases between them. Germline assignment: CDR1 MNHEY and CDR2 SVGEGT. The CDR3 loop spans 15 amino acids. CDR3 coding DNA: TGTGCCAGCAGCCCAAAGATTGACGTCTCCTACGAGCAGTACTTC. Protein sequence: CASSPKIDVSYEQYF.

This clonotype showed up many times. This rearrangement joins TRBV7-9 to TRBJ2-5, with D tentatively TRBD2 (6 bases). The CDR3 length is 17 residues. Germline V CDR1 and CDR2: SEHNR, FQNEAQ (reference sequence). V dropped 0 bases and J dropped 4 bases, with 18 bases sitting between them. CDR3 residues: CASSLARGGHARETQYF. Here the CDR3 DNA reads TGTGCCAGCAGCTTAGCGCGGGGTGGTCACGCCCGAGAGACCCAGTACTTC.

This clonotype was counted ten times or more. The V gene is TRBV25-1, the J gene TRBJ1-2, with 7 bases matching TRBD1. Germline-derived CDR1 and CDR2 are MGHDK and SYGVNS. The CDR3 spans 15 residues. Trimming cost V 1 base and J 5 bases; bases outside gene matches: 7. The CDR3 reads CASSELGGAIYGYTF. CDR3 in DNA: TGTGCCAGCAGTGAATTAGGGGGCGCGATATATGGCTACACCTTC.

The sample holds many counts of this clonotype. V gene TRBV6-5 combines with J gene TRBJ2-4, with 7 bases that match TRBD1. V lost 2 bases to trimming and J lost 2 bases; unmatched junction nucleotides: 3. This CDR3 region has 15 residues. Germline V gene sequence: CDR1 MNHEY, CDR2 SVGAGI. The CDR3 spells CASSYTTGSKNIQYF. Written as DNA, the CDR3 is TGTGCCAGCAGTTACACGACAGGGTCCAAAAACATTCAGTACTTC.

This clonotype occurred many times. The chain combines TRBV6-1 with TRBJ1-1; 10 bases align to TRBD1. The trim removed 5 bases at V and 3 bases at J, leaving 9 bases unmatched. This CDR3 has 16 residues. Germline V gene lookup returns CDR1 MNHNS and CDR2 SASEGT. The CDR3 DNA is TGTGCCAGCAGTCGGCGGACAGGGGGTACGGACACTGAAGCTTTCTTT. Amino acid sequence: CASSRRTGGTDTEAFF.

This clonotype was counted ten times or more. The V and J genes are TRBV5-1 and TRBJ1-1; the D is unclear. CDR1 and CDR2 from the germline V gene are SGHRS and YFSETQ. V shed 5 bases and J shed 1 base, with 9 bases lying between them. CDR3 length: 13 residues. The CDR3, as DNA: TGCGCCAGCAGTGGAGGGCCGAACACTGAAGCTTTCTTT. This translates into CASSGGPNTEAFF.

This clonotype was observed a few times. J is TRBJ1-2 and V is TRBV20-1; no definite D call. Per the germline V gene, CDR1 is DFQATT and CDR2 is SNEGSKA (reference sequence). V lost 0 bases and J 4 bases, leaving 9 bases between the germline ends. There are 13 residues in the CDR3. The CDR3 loop reads CSARDPDTYGYTF. CDR3 coding DNA: TGCAGTGCTAGAGATCCGGATACCTATGGCTACACCTTC.

The V gene is TRBV7-3, the J gene TRBJ2-5, with TRBD2 matching 8 bases. Germline CDR1 is SGHTA and CDR2 is FQGTGA. This CDR3 has 15 residues. J lost 0 bases, V lost 5 bases, and 5 bases had no gene match. CDR3 amino acids: CASSPRTSYQETQYF. Here the CDR3 DNA reads TGTGCCAGCAGCCCAAGGACTAGCTACCAAGAGACCCAGTACTTC. Full variable domain (remainder filled in from reference TRBV7-3 and TRBJ2-5): GAGVSQTPSNKVTEKGKYVELRCDPISGHTALYWYRQSLGQGPEFLIYFQGTGAADDSGLPNDRFFAVRPEGSVSTLKIQRTERGDSAVYLCASSPRTSYQETQYFGPGTRLLVL.

This clonotype was seen repeatedly, ten times or more. V is TRBV12-3 or TRBV12-4 and J is TRBJ1-2, with no clear D. Trimming shortened V by 8 bases and J by 8 bases, and 15 bases separated the two germline ends. The CDR3 runs to 12 residues. The CDR3 DNA reads TGTGCCAGCTCTAGGGAGGGTCGGGGCTACACCTTC. This sequence encodes CASSREGRGYTF.

V and J are TRBV7-2 and TRBJ2-5, with 9 bases matching TRBD1. Looked up from germline, CDR1 is SGHTA and CDR2 is FQGNSA. V shed 5 bases and J 5 bases; nucleotides not matched to a gene: 12. The CDR3 runs 16 residues. This CDR3 is CASSQLSGQGAETQYF. As DNA, the CDR3 is TGTGCCAGCAGCCAATTATCGGGACAGGGAGCGGAGACCCAGTACTTC.

The sample holds many counts of this clonotype. V gene TRBV7-2 combines with J gene TRBJ2-2; D unclear. Trimming left V 3 bases short and J 2 bases short, with 7 bases between. The CDR3 covers 14 residues. Germline CDR1 SGHTA, CDR2 FQGNSA. The DNA for the CDR3 is TGTGCCAGCAGCTTTTCCACCAACACCGGGGAGCTGTTTTTT. Protein: CASSFSTNTGELFF.

In its sample, this clonotype was seen many times. The chain recombines TRBV6-2 or TRBV6-3 with TRBJ1-1; 8 bases agree with TRBD1. The CDR3 extends over 17 amino acids. Germline values: CDR1 MNHEY, CDR2 SVGEGT. The junction had 12 bases not matched to a gene; V was cut back by 2 bases and J by 4 bases. The DNA of the CDR3 is TGTGCCAGCAGTTACGGGGGGAGCAGGGGGCACGGCACTGAAGCTTTCTTT. It specifies CASSYGGSRGHGTEAFF.

This clonotype came up many times. This rearrangement joins TRBV20-1 to TRBJ2-7; 7 bases fit TRBD1. CDR1 and CDR2 from the germline V gene are DFQATT and SNEGSKA (reference sequence). The V gene end was trimmed by 2 bases and the J gene end by 3 bases; junction bases not matched to a gene: 1. This CDR3 region has 12 residues. CDR3 sequence reads: CSARRDSYEQYF. CDR3 DNA sequence: TGCAGTGCTAGAAGGGACAGCTACGAGCAGTACTTC.

The table lists this clonotype with many counts. The chain is built from TRBV9 and TRBJ2-5; D might be TRBD2 (5 bases). V shed 2 bases and J shed 2 bases, with 16 bases lying between them. This CDR3 spans 16 amino acids. Per the germline V gene, CDR1 is SGDLS and CDR2 is YYNGEE. The CDR3 bases are TGTGCCAGCAGCGTCACCGGGGTTGTCTCTCAAGAGACCCAGTACTTC. This translates into CASSVTGVVSQETQYF. The variable domain in full, completed from reference TRBV9 and TRBJ2-5, reads DSGVTQTPKHLITATGQRVTLRCSPRSGDLSVYWYQQSLDQGLQFLIQYYNGEERAKGNILERFSAQQFPDLHSELNLSSLELGDSALYFCASSVTGVVSQETQYFGPGTRLLVL.

This clonotype was detected many times. This chain links TRBV13 with TRBJ2-7; no reliable D call. The V gene's germline CDR1 is PRHDT and CDR2 FYEKMQ (reference sequence). The CDR3 covers 15 residues. Trimming shortened V by 4 bases and J by 6 bases, and 19 bases separated the two germline ends. The chain's CDR3 is CASSYRATVSAEQYF. DNA for the CDR3: TGTGCCAGCAGCTATAGGGCCACCGTAAGTGCCGAGCAGTACTTC.